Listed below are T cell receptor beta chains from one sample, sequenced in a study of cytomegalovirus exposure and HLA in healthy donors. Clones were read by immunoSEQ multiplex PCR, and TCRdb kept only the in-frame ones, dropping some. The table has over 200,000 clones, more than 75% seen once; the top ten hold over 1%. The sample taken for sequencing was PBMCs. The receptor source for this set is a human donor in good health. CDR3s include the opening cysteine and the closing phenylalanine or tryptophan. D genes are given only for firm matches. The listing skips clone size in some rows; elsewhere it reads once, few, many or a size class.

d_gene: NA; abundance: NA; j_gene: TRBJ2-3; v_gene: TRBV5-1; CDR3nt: TGCGCCAGCGGTATCGAACAGCACACAGATACGCAGTATTTT; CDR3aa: CASGIEQHTDTQYF
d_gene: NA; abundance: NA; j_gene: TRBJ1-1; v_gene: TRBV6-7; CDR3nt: TGTGCCAGCAGTTATGGGAGAGTGAACACTGAAGCTTTCTTT; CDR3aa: CASSYGRVNTEAFF
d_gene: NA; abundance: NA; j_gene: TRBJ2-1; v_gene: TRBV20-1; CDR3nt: TGCAGTGCTAGTAGGAGAAATGAGCAGTTCTTC; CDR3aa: CSASRRNEQFF
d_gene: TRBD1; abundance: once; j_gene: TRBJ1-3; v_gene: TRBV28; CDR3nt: TGTGCCAGCAACAACAGGGGCTCTGGAAACACCATATATTTT; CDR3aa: CASNNRGSGNTIYF
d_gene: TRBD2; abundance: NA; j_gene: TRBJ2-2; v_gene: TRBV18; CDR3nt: TGTGCCAGCTCACTCACCGGACTAGGCCCCTTCATCGGGGAGCTGTTTTTT; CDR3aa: CASSLTGLGPFIGELFF
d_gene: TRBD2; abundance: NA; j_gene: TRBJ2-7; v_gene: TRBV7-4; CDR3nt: TGTGCCAGCAGCTACCGGAAGGGGGGCGGGAGGGCCGAGGACGAGCAGTACTTC; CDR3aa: CASSYRKGGGRAEDEQYF
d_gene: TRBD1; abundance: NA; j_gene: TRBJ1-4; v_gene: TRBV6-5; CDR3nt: TGTGCCAGCAGAGCGGGGGACAGTCGACTGTTTTTT; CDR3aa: CASRAGDSRLFF
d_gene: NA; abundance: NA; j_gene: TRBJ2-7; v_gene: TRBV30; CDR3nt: TGTGCCTCATACCGACGGAGGACCTACGAGCAGTACTTC; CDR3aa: CASYRRRTYEQYF
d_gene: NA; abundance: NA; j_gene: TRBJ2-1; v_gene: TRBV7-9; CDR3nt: TGTTCCAGCAGCTTAGTTTTTCAGCTAGCCCAGTACAATGAGCAGTTCTTC; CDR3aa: CSSSLVFQLAQYNEQFF
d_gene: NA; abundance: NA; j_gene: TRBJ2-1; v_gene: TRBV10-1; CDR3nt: TGCGCCAGCAGTGAGGGGGGGGGCGGCCTAGGCCATTTCTACAATGAGCAGTTCTTC; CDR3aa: CASSEGGGGLGHFYNEQFF
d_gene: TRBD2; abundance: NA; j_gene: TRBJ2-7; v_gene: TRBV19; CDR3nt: TGTGCCAGTAGTATTCGCGGACTAGCGGGAGGACCCTCCTACGAGCAGTACTTC; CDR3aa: CASSIRGLAGGPSYEQYF
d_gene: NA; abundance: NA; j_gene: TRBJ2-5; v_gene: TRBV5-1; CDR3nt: TGCGCCAGCAGCTTGGAAGGGGGAGTCTGGGAGACCCAGTACTTC; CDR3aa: CASSLEGGVWETQYF
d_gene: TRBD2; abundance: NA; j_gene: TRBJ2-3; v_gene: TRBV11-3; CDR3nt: TGTGCCAGCAGCTTATTCAGCGGGGGACGCACAGATACGCAGTATTTT; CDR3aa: CASSLFSGGRTDTQYF
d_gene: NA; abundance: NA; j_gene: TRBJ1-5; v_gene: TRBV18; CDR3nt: TGTGCCAGCTCACCACTGGCAGGGGTATCGAAGGATCAGCCCCAGCATTTT; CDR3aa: CASSPLAGVSKDQPQHF
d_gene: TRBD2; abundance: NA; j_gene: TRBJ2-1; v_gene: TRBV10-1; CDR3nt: TGCGCCAGCAGTGCCGCACTAGCGGAAAATGAGCAGTTCTTC; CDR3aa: CASSAALAENEQFF
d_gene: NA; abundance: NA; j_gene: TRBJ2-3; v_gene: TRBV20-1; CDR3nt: TGCAGTGCGGTATCGGCAGATACGCAGTATTTT; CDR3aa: CSAVSADTQYF
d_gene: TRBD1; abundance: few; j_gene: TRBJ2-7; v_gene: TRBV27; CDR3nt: TGTGCCAGCGCTCTGGGACAGATGATTTGGGAGCAGTACTTC; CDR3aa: CASALGQMIWEQYF
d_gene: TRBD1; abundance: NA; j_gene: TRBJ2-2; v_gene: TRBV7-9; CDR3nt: TGTTCCAGCAGCTTCGGACAGGGCCGCTCCACCGGGGAGCTGTTTTTT; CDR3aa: CSSSFGQGRSTGELFF
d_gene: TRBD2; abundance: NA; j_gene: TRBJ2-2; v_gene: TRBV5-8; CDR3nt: TGTGCCAGCAGCTTAGGCTCAACTAGCGTTAACACCGGGGAGCTGTTTTTT; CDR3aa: CASSLGSTSVNTGELFF
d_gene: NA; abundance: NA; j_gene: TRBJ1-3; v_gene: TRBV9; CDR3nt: TGTGCCAGCAGCGTAGATCCAGGGAACTCTGGAAACACCATATATTTT; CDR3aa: CASSVDPGNSGNTIYF
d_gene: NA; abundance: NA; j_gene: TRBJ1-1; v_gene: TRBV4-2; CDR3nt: TGTGCCAGCAGCCAAGATGGGCGCATCGAAGCTTTCTTT; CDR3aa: CASSQDGRIEAFF
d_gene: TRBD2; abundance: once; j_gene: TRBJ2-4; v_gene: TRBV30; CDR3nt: TGTGCCTGGACGCCCGGGACTAGCGGGATAACCAAAAACATTCAGTACTTC; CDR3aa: CAWTPGTSGITKNIQYF
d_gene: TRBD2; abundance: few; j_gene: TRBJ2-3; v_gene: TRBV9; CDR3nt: TGTGCCAGCAGCTACTTAGGGACTAGCGGCTCAGATACGCAGTATTTT; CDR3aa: CASSYLGTSGSDTQYF
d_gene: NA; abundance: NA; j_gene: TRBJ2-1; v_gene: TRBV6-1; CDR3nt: TGTGCCAGCAGTAAAGTACAGGGGAGGAATGAGCAGTTCTTC; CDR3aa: CASSKVQGRNEQFF
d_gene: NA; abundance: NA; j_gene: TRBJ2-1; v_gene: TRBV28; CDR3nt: TGTGCCAGCAGCGCGGGGGCGAGTCTCGATGAGCAGTTCTTC; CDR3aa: CASSAGASLDEQFF
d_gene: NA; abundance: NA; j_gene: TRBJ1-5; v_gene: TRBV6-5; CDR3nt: TGTGCCAGCAGTTACGGGAGGAGCGGTAATCAGCCCCAGCATTTT; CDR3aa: CASSYGRSGNQPQHF
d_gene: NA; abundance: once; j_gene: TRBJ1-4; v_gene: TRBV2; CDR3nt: TGTGCCAGCAGTTCGGGGGCAACTAATGAAAAACTGTTTTTT; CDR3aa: CASSSGATNEKLFF
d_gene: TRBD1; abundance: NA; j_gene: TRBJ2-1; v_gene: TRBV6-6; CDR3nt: TGTGCCAGCACCCCACAGGGACAGGGGGACAATGAGCAGTTCTTC; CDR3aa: CASTPQGQGDNEQFF